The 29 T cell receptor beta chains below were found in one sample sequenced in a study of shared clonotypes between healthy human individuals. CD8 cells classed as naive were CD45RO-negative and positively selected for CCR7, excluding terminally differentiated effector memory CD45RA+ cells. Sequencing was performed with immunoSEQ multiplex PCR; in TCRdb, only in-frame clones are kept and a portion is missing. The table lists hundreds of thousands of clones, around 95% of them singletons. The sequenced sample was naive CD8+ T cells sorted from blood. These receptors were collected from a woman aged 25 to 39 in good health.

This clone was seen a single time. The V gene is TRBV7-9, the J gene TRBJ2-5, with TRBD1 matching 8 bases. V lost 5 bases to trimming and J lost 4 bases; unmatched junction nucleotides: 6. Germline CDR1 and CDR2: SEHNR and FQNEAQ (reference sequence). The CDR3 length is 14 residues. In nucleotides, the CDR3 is TGTGCCAGCAGCCTAGACACAGGGGGAGAGACCCAGTACTTC. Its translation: CASSLDTGGETQYF.

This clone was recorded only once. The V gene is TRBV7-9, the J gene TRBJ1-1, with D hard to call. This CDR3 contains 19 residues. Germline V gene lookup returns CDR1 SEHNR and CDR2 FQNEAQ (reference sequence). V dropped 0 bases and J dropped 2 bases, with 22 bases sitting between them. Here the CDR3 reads CASSLASFPLGGPNTEAFF. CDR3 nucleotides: TGTGCCAGCAGCTTAGCGTCGTTTCCCCTCGGAGGGCCAAACACTGAAGCTTTCTTT.

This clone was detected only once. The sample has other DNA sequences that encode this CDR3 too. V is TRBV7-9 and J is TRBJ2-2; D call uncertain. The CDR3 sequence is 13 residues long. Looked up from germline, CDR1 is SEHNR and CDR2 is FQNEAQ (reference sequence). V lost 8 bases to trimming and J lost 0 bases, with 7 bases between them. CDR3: CASSLSNTGELFF. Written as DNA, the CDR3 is TGTGCCAGCTCTTTGTCGAACACCGGGGAGCTGTTTTTT.

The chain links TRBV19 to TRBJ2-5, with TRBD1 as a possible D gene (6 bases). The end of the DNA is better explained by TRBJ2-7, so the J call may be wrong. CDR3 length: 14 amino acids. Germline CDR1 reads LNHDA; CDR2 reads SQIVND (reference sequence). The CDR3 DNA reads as TGTGCCAGTAGTACCATGGGACACCCCTACGAGCAGTACTTC. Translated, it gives CASSTMGHPYEQYF.

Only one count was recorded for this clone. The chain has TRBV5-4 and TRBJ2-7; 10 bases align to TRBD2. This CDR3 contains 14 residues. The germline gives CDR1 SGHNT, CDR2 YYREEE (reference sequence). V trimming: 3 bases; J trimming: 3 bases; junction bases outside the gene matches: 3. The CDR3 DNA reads TGTGCCAGCAGCTCCGGGACTAGCGTCTACGAGCAGTACTTC. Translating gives CASSSGTSVYEQYF.

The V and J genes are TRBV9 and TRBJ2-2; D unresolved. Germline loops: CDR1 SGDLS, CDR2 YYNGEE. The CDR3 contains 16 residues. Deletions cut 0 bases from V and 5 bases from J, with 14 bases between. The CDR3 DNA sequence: TGTGCCAGCAGCGTAGTTCAAGGGCCATGGACCGGGGAGCTGTTTTTT. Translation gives CASSVVQGPWTGELFF.

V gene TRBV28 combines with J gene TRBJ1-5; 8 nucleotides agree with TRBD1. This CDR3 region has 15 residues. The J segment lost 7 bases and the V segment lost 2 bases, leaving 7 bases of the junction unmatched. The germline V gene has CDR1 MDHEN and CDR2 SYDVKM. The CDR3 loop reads CASSLETGVQQPQHF. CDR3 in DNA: TGTGCCAGCAGTTTAGAGACAGGGGTGCAACAGCCCCAGCATTTT. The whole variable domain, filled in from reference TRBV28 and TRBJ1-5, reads DVKVTQSSRYLVKRTGEKVFLECVQDMDHENMFWYRQDPGLGLRLIYFSYDVKMKEKGDIPEGYSVSREKKERFSLILESASTNQTSMYLCASSLETGVQQPQHFGDGTRLSIL.

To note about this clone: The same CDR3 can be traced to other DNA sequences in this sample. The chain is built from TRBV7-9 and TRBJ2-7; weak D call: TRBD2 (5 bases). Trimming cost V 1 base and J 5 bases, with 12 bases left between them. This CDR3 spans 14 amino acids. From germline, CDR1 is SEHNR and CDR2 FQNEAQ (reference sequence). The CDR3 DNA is TGTGCCAGCAGCTTAGGTGGGAGAGGCGACGAGCAGTACTTC. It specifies CASSLGGRGDEQYF.

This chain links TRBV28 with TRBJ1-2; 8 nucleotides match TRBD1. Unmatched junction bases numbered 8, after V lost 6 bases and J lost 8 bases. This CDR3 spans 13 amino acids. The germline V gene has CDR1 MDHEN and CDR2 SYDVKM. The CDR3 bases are TGTGCCAGCAGCCAGACAGGGGCGCGCGGCTACACCTTC. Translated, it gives CASSQTGARGYTF.

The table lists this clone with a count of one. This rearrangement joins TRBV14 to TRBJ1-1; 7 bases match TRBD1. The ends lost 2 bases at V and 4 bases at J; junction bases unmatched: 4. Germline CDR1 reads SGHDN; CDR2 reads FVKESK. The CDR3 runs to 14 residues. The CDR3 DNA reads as TGTGCCAGCAGCCAACCAGGGGGATTCACTGAAGCTTTCTTT. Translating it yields CASSQPGGFTEAFF.

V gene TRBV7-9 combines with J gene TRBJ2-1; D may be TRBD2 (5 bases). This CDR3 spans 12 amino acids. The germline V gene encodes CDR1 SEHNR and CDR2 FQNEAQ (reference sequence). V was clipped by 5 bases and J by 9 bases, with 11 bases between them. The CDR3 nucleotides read TGTGCCAGCAGCGACCGAGGGAGTGAGCAGTTCTTC. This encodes CASSDRGSEQFF. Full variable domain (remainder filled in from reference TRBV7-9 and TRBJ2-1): DTGVSQNPRHKITKRGQNVTFRCDPISEHNRLYWYRQTLGQGPEFLTYFQNEAQLEKSRLLSDRFSAERPKGSFSTLEIQRTEQGDSAMYLCASSDRGSEQFFGPGTRLTVL.

The CDR3 DNA reads TGTGCCAGCAGCGCCGGGGCCAACACTGAAGCTTTCTTT. It codes for CASSAGANTEAFF. The chain recombines TRBV9 with TRBJ1-1; D possibly corresponds to TRBD1 (5 bases). This CDR3 is built from 13 residues. Deletions cut 3 bases from V and 2 bases from J, with 8 bases between. CDR1 is SGDLS, CDR2 YYNGEE, per germline.

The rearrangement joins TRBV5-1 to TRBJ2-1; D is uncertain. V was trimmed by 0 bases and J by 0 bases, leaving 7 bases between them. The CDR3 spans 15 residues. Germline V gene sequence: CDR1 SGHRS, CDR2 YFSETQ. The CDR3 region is CASSLEGSSYNEQFF. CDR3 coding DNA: TGCGCCAGCAGCTTGGAGGGCAGCTCCTACAATGAGCAGTTCTTC.

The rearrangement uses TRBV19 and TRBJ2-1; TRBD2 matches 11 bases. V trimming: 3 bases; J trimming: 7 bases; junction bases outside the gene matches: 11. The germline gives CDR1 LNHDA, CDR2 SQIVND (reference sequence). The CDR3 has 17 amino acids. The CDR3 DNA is TGTGCCAGTAGTATGGCTAGCGGGAGGCTCAGGGGGAATGAGCAGTTCTTC. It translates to CASSMASGRLRGNEQFF.

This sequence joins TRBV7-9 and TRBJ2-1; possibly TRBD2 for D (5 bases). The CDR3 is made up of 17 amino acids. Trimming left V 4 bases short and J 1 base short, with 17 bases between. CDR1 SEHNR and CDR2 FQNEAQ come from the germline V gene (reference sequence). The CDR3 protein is CASSSWTARDSYNEQFF. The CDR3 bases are TGTGCCAGCAGCTCCTGGACGGCGAGGGATTCCTACAATGAGCAGTTCTTC. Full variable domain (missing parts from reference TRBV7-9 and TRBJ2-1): DTGVSQNPRHKITKRGQNVTFRCDPISEHNRLYWYRQTLGQGPEFLTYFQNEAQLEKSRLLSDRFSAERPKGSFSTLEIQRTEQGDSAMYLCASSSWTARDSYNEQFFGPGTRLTVL.

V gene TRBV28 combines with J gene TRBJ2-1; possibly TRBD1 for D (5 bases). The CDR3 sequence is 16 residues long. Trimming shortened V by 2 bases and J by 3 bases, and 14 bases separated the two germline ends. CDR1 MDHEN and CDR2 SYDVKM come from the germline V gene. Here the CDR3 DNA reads TGTGCCAGCAGTTTAGTACTACAGGCCCTCTACAATGAGCAGTTCTTC. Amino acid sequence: CASSLVLQALYNEQFF.

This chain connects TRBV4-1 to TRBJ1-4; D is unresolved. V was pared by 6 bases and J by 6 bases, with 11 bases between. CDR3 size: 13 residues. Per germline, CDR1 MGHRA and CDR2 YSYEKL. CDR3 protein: CASRGVHHEKLFF. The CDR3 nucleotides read TGCGCCAGCAGAGGAGTTCACCATGAAAAACTGTTTTTT.

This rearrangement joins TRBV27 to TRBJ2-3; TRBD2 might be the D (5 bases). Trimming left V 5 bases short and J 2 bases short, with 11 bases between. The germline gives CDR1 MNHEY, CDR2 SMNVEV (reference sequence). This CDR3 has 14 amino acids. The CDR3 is CASSPRTFTDTQYF. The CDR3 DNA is TGTGCCAGCAGTCCCAGGACTTTCACAGATACGCAGTATTTT.

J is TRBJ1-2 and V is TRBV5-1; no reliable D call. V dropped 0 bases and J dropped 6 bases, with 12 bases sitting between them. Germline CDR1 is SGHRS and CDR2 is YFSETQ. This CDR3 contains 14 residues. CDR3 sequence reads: CASSLEWIGDGYTF. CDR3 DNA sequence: TGCGCCAGCAGCTTGGAATGGATTGGCGATGGCTACACCTTC.

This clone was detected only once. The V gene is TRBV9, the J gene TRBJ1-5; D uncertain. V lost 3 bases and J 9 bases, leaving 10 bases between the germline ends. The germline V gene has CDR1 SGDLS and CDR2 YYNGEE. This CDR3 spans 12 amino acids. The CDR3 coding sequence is TGTGCCAGCAGCGCACAAGGAGGGCCCCAGCATTTT. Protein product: CASSAQGGPQHF. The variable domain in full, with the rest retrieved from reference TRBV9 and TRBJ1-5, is DSGVTQTPKHLITATGQRVTLRCSPRSGDLSVYWYQQSLDQGLQFLIQYYNGEERAKGNILERFSAQQFPDLHSELNLSSLELGDSALYFCASSAQGGPQHFGDGTRLSIL.

CDR3 amino acids: CSFIRDEQYF. The CDR3 nucleotides read TGCAGTTTTATACGGGATGAGCAGTACTTC. The chain uses TRBV20-1 and TRBJ2-7; a weak D match, TRBD2 (5 bases). The V gene lost 8 bases and the J gene lost 7 bases, with 12 bases spanning the gap. The CDR3 is 10 residues long. Germline assignment: CDR1 DFQATT and CDR2 SNEGSKA (reference sequence).

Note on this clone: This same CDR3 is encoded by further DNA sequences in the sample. The CDR3 DNA reads TGTGCCAGCAGCCCAGGACTAGCGGGGACCTACGAGCAGTACTTC. Amino acids: CASSPGLAGTYEQYF. This chain links TRBV13 with TRBJ2-7, with 12 bases identical to TRBD2. From germline, CDR1 is PRHDT and CDR2 FYEKMQ (reference sequence). The CDR3 totals 15 residues. After removal of 5 bases from V and 2 bases from J, the junction contained 4 bases not matched to a gene. Filled out from reference TRBV13 and TRBJ2-7, the complete variable domain reads AAGVIQSPRHLIKEKRETATLKCYPIPRHDTVYWYQQGPGQDPQFLISFYEKMQSDKGSIPDRFSAQQFSDYHSELNMSSLELGDSALYFCASSPGLAGTYEQYFGPGTRLTVT.

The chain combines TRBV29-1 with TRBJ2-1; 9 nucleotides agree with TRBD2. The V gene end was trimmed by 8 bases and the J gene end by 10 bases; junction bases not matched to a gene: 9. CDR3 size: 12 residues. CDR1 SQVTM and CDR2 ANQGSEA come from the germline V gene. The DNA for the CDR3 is TGCAGCTTTTTTAGCGGGAGCGGGGAGCAGTTCTTC. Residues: CSFFSGSGEQFF.

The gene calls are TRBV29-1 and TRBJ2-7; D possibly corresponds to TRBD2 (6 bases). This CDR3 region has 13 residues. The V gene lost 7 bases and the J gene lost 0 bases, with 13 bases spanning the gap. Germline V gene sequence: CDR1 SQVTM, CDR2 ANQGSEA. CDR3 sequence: CSATRENSYEQYF. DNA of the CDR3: TGCAGCGCCACCCGGGAGAACTCCTACGAGCAGTACTTC.

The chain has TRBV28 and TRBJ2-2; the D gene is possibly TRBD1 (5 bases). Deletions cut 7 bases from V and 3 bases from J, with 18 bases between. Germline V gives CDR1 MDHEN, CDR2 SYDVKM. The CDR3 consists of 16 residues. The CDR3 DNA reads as TGTGCCAGCACTTCGAGGTGGGGCTCGGACACCGGGGAGCTGTTTTTT. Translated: CASTSRWGSDTGELFF.

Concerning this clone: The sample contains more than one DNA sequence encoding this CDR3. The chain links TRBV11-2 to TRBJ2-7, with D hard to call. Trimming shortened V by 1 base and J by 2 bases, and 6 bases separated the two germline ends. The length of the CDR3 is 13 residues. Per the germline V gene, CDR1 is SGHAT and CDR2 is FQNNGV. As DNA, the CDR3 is TGTGCCAGCAGCTTAGGCCCTACCTACGAGCAGTACTTC. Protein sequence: CASSLGPTYEQYF.

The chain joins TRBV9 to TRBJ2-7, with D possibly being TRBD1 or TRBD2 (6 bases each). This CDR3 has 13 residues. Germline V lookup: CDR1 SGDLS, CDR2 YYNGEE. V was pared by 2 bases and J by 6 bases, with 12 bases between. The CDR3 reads CASSVTGTGEQYF. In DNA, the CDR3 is TGTGCCAGCAGCGTTACAGGGACTGGCGAGCAGTACTTC.

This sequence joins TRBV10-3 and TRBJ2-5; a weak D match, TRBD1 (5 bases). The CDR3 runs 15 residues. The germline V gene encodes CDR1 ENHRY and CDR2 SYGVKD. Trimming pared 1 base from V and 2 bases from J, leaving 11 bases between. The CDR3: CAISECRQLQETQYF. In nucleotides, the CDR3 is TGTGCCATCAGTGAGTGCCGACAGCTACAAGAGACCCAGTACTTC.

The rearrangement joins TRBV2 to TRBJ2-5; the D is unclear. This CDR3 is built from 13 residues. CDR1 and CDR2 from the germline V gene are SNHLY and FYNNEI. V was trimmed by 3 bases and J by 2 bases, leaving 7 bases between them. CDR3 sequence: CASSEGFQETQYF. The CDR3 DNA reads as TGTGCCAGCAGTGAGGGATTTCAAGAGACCCAGTACTTC.